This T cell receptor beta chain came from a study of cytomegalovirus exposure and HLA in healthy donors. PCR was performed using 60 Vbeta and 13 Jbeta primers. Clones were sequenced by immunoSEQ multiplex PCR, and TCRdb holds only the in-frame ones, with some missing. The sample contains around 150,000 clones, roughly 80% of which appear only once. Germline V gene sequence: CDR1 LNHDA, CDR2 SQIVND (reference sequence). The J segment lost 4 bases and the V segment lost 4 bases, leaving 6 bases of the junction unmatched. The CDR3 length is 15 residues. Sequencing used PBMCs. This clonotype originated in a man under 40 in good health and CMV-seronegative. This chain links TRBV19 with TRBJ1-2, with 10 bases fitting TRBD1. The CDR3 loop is CASSTGTGEGYGYTF. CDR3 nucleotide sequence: TGTGCCAGTAGTACCGGGACAGGGGAAGGCTATGGCTACACCTTC.